These T cell receptor beta chains were read from a single sample in a study of control samples from healthy donors and cancer patients. The method was immunoSEQ multiplex PCR; TCRdb's version includes in-frame clones alone and lacks a portion of them. Altogether 150,000 to 200,000 clones are present, about 91% being singletons, with the ten largest covering over 4%. Sequenced sample: blood. The receptors were gathered from a woman between 25 and 40 years old in good health. The CDR3 runs from the conserved cysteine through the conserved F or W. D genes are given only for firm matches. Clone size is not always given. Where it is, it says once, few, many or a class for expanded clones.

j_call,d_call,clone_size,v_call,cdr3_nt,cdr3_aa
TRBJ2-1,-,-,TRBV5-1,TGCGCCAGCAGCTCACCGGGGCGGGGTGGGGATGAGCAGTTCTTC,CASSSPGRGGDEQFF
TRBJ2-2,-,-,TRBV4-1,TGCGCCAGCAGCCACGCCCAGGGTTACTCGAACACCGGGGAGCTGTTTTTT,CASSHAQGYSNTGELFF
TRBJ2-7,-,-,TRBV7-7,TGTGCTAGCAGCTTAACCCCCTCAGGGGAGCAGTACTTC,CASSLTPSGEQYF
TRBJ2-1,TRBD1,once,TRBV5-6,TGTGCCAGCAGCTTGAGACAGGGGGATGAGCAGTTCTTC,CASSLRQGDEQFF
TRBJ2-3,TRBD2,-,TRBV9,TGTGCCAGCAGCGGAACGGGACTAGCGGTGGCAGATACGCAGTATTTT,CASSGTGLAVADTQYF
TRBJ1-6,-,once,TRBV13,TGTGCCAGCAGCTTGCGGAGAAATTCACCCCTCCACTTT,CASSLRRNSPLHF
TRBJ1-3,-,-,TRBV7-6,TGTGCCAGCAGCCCCGGCACGGCAGCGGCGTACTCTGGAAACACCATATATTTT,CASSPGTAAAYSGNTIYF
TRBJ1-1,-,-,TRBV5-1,TGCGCCAGCAGCCTGGACGGGTTTGAAGCTTTCTTT,CASSLDGFEAFF
TRBJ2-2,-,once,TRBV7-7,TGTGCTAGCAGCTTAGTAGAGAACACCGGGGAGCTGTTTTTT,CASSLVENTGELFF
TRBJ1-2,-,-,TRBV5-1,TGCGCCAGCAGGTTATCCGGAACCTATGGCTACACCTTC,CASRLSGTYGYTF
TRBJ1-1,-,-,TRBV6-5,TGTGCCAGCAGTTACGGGGGGGCTGAAGCTTTCTTT,CASSYGGAEAFF
TRBJ1-6,-,-,TRBV11-3,TGTGGTTTGGGGGTAAGGTCCTATAATTCACCCCTCCACTTT,CGLGVRSYNSPLHF
TRBJ1-1,-,-,TRBV5-1,TGCGCCAGCAGCTTGGCTCGCAATGAAGCTTTCTTT,CASSLARNEAFF
TRBJ1-3,-,-,TRBV23-1,TGCGCCAGCAGTCAGGAGGACCCTCCCCTTCTATTCGTCTCTGGAAACACCATATATTTT,CASSQEDPPLLFVSGNTIYF
TRBJ2-5,-,-,TRBV15,TGTGCCACCAGCAGGAACCTACAGGGACAAGAGACCCAGTACTTC,CATSRNLQGQETQYF
TRBJ2-1,-,-,TRBV24-1,TGTGCCACCAGTGATTTGCATGGGTCCAATGAGCAGTTCTTC,CATSDLHGSNEQFF
TRBJ1-2,TRBD1,-,TRBV10-3,TGTGCCACGGGGGACAGCCAGCCGCCAGACTATGGCTACACCTTC,CATGDSQPPDYGYTF
TRBJ2-3,-,-,TRBV5-1,TGCGCCAGCAGCTTGGGACTACCTAACACAGATACGCAGTATTTT,CASSLGLPNTDTQYF
TRBJ1-5,-,once,TRBV21-1,TGTGCCAGCAGCCCGGCCTGGGAGGCGAATCAGCCCCAGCATTTT,CASSPAWEANQPQHF
TRBJ1-1,-,-,TRBV27,TGTGCCAGCAGTATGGAACGGGAGAAAGGAAAAAACACTGAAGCTTTCTTT,CASSMEREKGKNTEAFF
TRBJ1-2,TRBD1,-,TRBV18,TGTGCCAGCTCACTGCCGGGACAGGTCCTTGACTATGGCTACACCTTC,CASSLPGQVLDYGYTF
TRBJ2-5,-,-,TRBV5-1,TGCGCCAGCAGCCGCGGGCAGGGTAATCCAGAGACCCAGTACTTC,CASSRGQGNPETQYF
TRBJ1-2,-,-,TRBV7-2,TGTGCCAGCAGTCGACCACAATCGGGGAACTATGGCTACACCTTC,CASSRPQSGNYGYTF
TRBJ2-2,-,many,TRBV19,TGTGCCAGTACCCCGGGACATACGAACACCGGGGAGCTGTTTTTT,CASTPGHTNTGELFF
TRBJ2-1,TRBD2,-,TRBV9,TGTGCCAGCAGCGGCTTAGCGGGGGGTACCTACAATGAGCAGTTCTTC,CASSGLAGGTYNEQFF
TRBJ2-1,-,-,TRBV3-1/TRBV3-2,TGTGCCAGCAGCCAATCGGGATCGGATGAGCAGTTCTTC,CASSQSGSDEQFF
TRBJ1-5,TRBD1,-,TRBV24-1,TGTGCCACCAGTGAGGGCCGACAGGGCATCTATCAGCCCCAGCATTTT,CATSEGRQGIYQPQHF
TRBJ1-5,TRBD1,-,TRBV7-2,TGTGCCAGCAGCCCACGGACAGGTGGCAATCAGCCCCAGCATTTT,CASSPRTGGNQPQHF
TRBJ2-1,-,once,TRBV5-1,TGCGCCAGCAGCTTGATTAATGAGCAGTTCTTC,CASSLINEQFF
TRBJ1-3,TRBD1,-,TRBV6-5,TGTGCCAGCAGTTACGACAGGGGCTCTGGAAACACCATATATTTT,CASSYDRGSGNTIYF
TRBJ2-2,TRBD2,few,TRBV6-4,TGTGCCAGCAGTGACTCAGCGGGGGGGCCCGGGGAGCTGTTTTTT,CASSDSAGGPGELFF
TRBJ2-5,-,-,TRBV27,TGTGCCAGCAGTTTATTGGGGGTAGGGCAGTTAGAGACCCAGTACTTC,CASSLLGVGQLETQYF
TRBJ1-1,-,once,TRBV29-1,TGCAGCGTTGTACAGGGCGGTGAAGCTTTCTTT,CSVVQGGEAFF
TRBJ2-1,-,-,TRBV9,TGTGCCAGCAGCGTAGGAGACTTTTTAGGCAATGAGCAGTTCTTC,CASSVGDFLGNEQFF
TRBJ1-2,-,-,TRBV9,TGTGCCAGCAGCGGCGGGACGGCAAAAAACTATGGCTACACCTTC,CASSGGTAKNYGYTF
TRBJ2-2,-,-,TRBV7-9,TGTGCCAGCAGCTCTGGGGGTATCGGGGAGCTGTTTTTT,CASSSGGIGELFF
TRBJ1-1,TRBD1,-,TRBV7-8,TGTGCCAGCAGCTTGGGACAGCACACTGAAGCTTTCTTT,CASSLGQHTEAFF
TRBJ2-2,TRBD2,-,TRBV4-1,TGCGCCAGCAGCCCCCACAGTGGGGTAGCGGGAGGGCCGGGCACCGGGGAGCTGTTTTTT,CASSPHSGVAGGPGTGELFF
TRBJ1-1,TRBD1,-,TRBV30,TGTGCCTGGAGTGGGGGACAGTTGAACACTGAAGCTTTCTTT,CAWSGGQLNTEAFF
TRBJ1-2,-,-,TRBV4-2,TGTGCCAGCAGCCAAGAGGACAGTGTGACCTATGGCTACACCTTC,CASSQEDSVTYGYTF
TRBJ2-1,-,-,TRBV29-1,TGCAGCGTTGAAGGGCTCCTATTCTCCTACAATGAGCAGTTCTTC,CSVEGLLFSYNEQFF
TRBJ2-3,-,-,TRBV3-1/TRBV3-2,TGTGCCAGCAGCCAAGATGGGTCTAGCCTGAGCACAGATACGCAGTATTTT,CASSQDGSSLSTDTQYF
TRBJ1-5,-,few,TRBV19,TGTGCCAGTAGTATCGAGGGGATTGGAAGCAATCAGCCCCAGCATTTT,CASSIEGIGSNQPQHF
TRBJ2-7,TRBD1,-,TRBV29-1,TGCAGCGTTGAAGGAGGGACAGACGAGCAGTACTTC,CSVEGGTDEQYF
TRBJ1-5,TRBD1,-,TRBV4-1,TGCGCCAGCAGCCAGGGGGACAGGGCGGATCAGCCCCAGCATTTT,CASSQGDRADQPQHF
TRBJ1-6,-,-,TRBV19,TGTGCCAGTACCCCCGCGGGGAGCAGAGGACCAAATTCACCCCTCCACTTT,CASTPAGSRGPNSPLHF
TRBJ2-3,-,-,TRBV27,TGTGCCAGCAGTTGGCTGGGTACCACAGATACGCAGTATTTT,CASSWLGTTDTQYF
TRBJ1-1,TRBD1,-,TRBV7-7,TGTGCTAGCAGCTTCGGCGGCAGGGGGCTGACTGAAGCTTTCTTT,CASSFGGRGLTEAFF
TRBJ2-2,-,-,TRBV7-9,TGTGCCAGCAGTGGTTACACCGGGGAGCTGTTTTTT,CASSGYTGELFF
TRBJ2-5,TRBD1,-,TRBV9,TGTGCCAGCAGCCTGGACAGGGGGTACCAAGAGACCCAGTACTTC,CASSLDRGYQETQYF
TRBJ2-4,-,-,TRBV19,TGTGCCGGGACCTCAGGGGTAAAAAACATTCAGTACTTC,CAGTSGVKNIQYF
TRBJ2-7,-,-,TRBV7-9,TGTGCCAGCAGCACCTGGACATCCTACGAGCAGTACTTC,CASSTWTSYEQYF
TRBJ1-4,-,-,TRBV7-2,TGTGCCAGCAGCCTACTCGGGAGCCTAAATGAAAAACTGTTTTTT,CASSLLGSLNEKLFF
TRBJ2-4,TRBD1,-,TRBV5-1,TGCGCCAGCAGCAGGGACAGCCTAGCCAAAAACATTCAGTACTTC,CASSRDSLAKNIQYF